The present T cell receptor beta chain was sequenced within a study of post-analysis software for immune sequencing data. Study at large: Both relapsing-remitting and secondary progressive multiple sclerosis featured among the disease courses, as did progressive-relapsing multiple sclerosis. General study results and limits: Higher frequency in patients than in controls was seen for a handful of TRBV segments, with TRBV5-6, TRBV5-1 and TRBV20-1 among them. Strong co-clustering by F measure linked samples that shared a preparation batch. Normalized Chao1 diversity was significantly reduced in patients versus controls.

The germline CDR1 and CDR2 sequences are SEHNR and FQNEAQ (reference sequence). Losses at the gene ends were 5 bases for V and 4 bases for J; bases not matched to a gene: 8. This CDR3 spans 16 amino acids. In regard to this clonotype: Its antigen is not identified.

Sequencing libraries made from TCR beta cDNA carried unique molecular identifiers. Input populations of about 0.95 to 11 million T cells gave rise to roughly 0.5 million cDNA molecules. TCRdb used MiXCR to reprocess the PCR reads, holding one entry per CDR3 protein. The data contain roughly 700,000 distinct CDR3 sequences, roughly 29% of them singletons. The chain employs TRBV7-9 and TRBJ1-5; 10 nucleotides line up with TRBD1. The sequence derives from a girl between 10 and 17 years old with multiple sclerosis. The sample comprised blood. The DNA for the CDR3 is TGTGCCAGCAGCCACTGGGACAGGGGATCAAATCAGCCCCAGCATTTT. Translated: CASSHWDRGSNQPQHF.